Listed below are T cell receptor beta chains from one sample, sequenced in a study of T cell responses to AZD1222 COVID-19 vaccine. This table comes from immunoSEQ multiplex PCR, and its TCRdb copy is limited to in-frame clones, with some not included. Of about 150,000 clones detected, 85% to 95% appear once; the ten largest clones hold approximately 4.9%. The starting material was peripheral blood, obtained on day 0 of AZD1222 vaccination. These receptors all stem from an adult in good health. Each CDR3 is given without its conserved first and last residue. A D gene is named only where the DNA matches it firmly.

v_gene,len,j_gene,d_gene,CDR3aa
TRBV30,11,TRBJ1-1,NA,ASHRPGNTEAF
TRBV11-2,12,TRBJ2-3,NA,ASSFGRGTDTQY
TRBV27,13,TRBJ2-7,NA,ASSLSFSGAEEQY
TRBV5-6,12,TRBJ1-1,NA,ASSLVGLNTEAF
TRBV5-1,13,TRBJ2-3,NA,ASTRGTPSTDTQY
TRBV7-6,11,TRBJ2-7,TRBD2,ASSLELAREQY
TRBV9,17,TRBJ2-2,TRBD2,ASSVGILAGGRRTGELF
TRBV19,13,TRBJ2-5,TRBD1,ASTTGTGGLETQY
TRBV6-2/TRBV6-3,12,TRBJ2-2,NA,ASSRQVVRGELF
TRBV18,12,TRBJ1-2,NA,ASSPLGQGHGYT
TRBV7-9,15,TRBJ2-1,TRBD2,ASSLTQGLAGRHEQF
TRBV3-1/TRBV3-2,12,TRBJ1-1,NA,ASSQEGQTPEAF
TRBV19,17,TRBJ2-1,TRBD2,ASSSTGTSGSRYYNEQF
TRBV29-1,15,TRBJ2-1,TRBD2,SVEGLAGMKSNNEQF
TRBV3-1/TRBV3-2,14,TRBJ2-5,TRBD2,ASSQEGRGRAETQY
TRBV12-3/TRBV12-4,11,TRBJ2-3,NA,ASSLYDADTQY
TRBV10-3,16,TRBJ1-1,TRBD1,AISDSGQGVRMNTEAF
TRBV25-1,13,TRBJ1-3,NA,ASSPGARTGNTIY
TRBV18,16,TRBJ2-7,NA,ASSPLGVVGGSSYEQY
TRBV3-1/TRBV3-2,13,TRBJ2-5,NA,ASSRPTGNQETQY
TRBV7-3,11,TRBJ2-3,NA,ASSSQPGDTQY
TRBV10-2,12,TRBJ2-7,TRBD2,ASSETSGSYEQY
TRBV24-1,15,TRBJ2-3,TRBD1,ATSDQPGTGGTDTQY
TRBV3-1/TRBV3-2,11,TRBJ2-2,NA,ASSQDWAGELF
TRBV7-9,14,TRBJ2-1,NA,ASSPGAAGNYNEQF
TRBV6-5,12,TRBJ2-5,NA,ASSPGVGEETQY
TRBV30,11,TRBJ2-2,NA,AWTGVPTGELF
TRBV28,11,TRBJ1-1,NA,ASIHWGITEAF
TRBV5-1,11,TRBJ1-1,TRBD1,ASSPPTGFGAF
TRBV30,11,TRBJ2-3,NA,AWRQPHADTQY
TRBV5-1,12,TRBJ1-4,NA,ASSLEVRGEKLF
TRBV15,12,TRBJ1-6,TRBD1,ATSRDLPQGALH
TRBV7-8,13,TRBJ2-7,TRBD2,ASSLASGVGYEQY
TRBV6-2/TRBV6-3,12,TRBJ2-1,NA,ASSEDPAYNEQF
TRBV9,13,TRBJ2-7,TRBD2,ASSVGVAGDYEQY
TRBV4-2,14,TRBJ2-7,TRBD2,ASSQQTGLAPYEQY
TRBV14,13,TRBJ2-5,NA,ASSQVSGGLETQY
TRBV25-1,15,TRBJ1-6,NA,ASSELLGGDNNSPLH
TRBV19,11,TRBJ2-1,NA,ASMGLDRHEQF
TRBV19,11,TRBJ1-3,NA,ASSVGSGNTIY
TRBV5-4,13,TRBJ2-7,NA,ASSSMPGPSYEQY
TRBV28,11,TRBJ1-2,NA,ASRVGGDYGYT
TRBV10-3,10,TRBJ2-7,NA,AISGDNYEQY
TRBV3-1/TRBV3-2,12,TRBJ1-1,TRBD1,ASSQDRGWTEAF
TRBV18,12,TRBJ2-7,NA,ASSPDTGGYEQY
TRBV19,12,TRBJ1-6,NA,ASSIGTTISPLH
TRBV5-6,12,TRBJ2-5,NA,ASSPLRGSETQY
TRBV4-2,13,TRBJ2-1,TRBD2,ASSPGLAGGNEQF
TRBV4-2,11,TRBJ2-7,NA,ASSQEGAREQY
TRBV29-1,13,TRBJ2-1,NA,SNLPHPLAGNEQF
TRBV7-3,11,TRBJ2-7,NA,ASSEGQHYEQY
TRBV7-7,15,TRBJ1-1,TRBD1,ASSLGDRGFKGTEAF
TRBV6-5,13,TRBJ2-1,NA,ASSYSFPWDNEQF